Below, 11 T cell receptor beta chains from the same sample are listed, as sequenced in a study of blood T cell repertoires in COVID-19 (dated by TCRdb to the early 2020s). The library was made by the immunoSEQ multiplex PCR assay. Entries here come from immuneACCESS through TCRdb and include only in-frame sequences with V and J called. Some clones fail to appear in such tables; in the studies checked, an unresolved V gene covers under half of the shortfall, and the cause of the remainder is unknown. The sample records 470,000 or so clones, approximately 85% of which are singletons. The ten largest clones add up to 3.2% of the sample. The sequenced sample consisted of peripheral blood. The receptor source for this set is a human donor in a cohort sampled during active COVID-19.

The chain joins TRBV28 to TRBJ2-3; possibly TRBD2 for D (6 bases). The CDR3 consists of 16 residues. The germline CDR1 and CDR2 sequences are MDHEN and SYDVKM. Deletions cut 8 bases from V and 1 base from J, with 19 bases between. DNA for the CDR3: TGTGCCAGCTCCCGGACTAAGCCGATTGGCACAGATACGCAGTATTTT. This translates into CASSRTKPIGTDTQYF.

J is TRBJ2-6 and V is TRBV3-1 (or the pseudogene TRBV3-2), with D unclear. The CDR3 has 17 residues. Germline CDR1 and CDR2: LGHDT and YNNKEL (reference sequence). V lost 1 base and J 0 bases, leaving 10 bases between the germline ends. The CDR3 bases are TGTGCCAGCAGCCAAGTCGCTTTTAGCTCTGGGGCCAACGTCCTGACTTTC. Protein product: CASSQVAFSSGANVLTF.

CDR3 sequence: CASSDSGRAQETQYF. In DNA form, the CDR3 reads TGTGCCAGCAGTGATAGCGGGAGGGCCCAAGAGACCCAGTACTTC. This chain links TRBV6-1 with TRBJ2-5; 11 bases are a match to TRBD2. V shed 3 bases, J shed 1 base, and the junction held 1 base outside the gene matches. The length of the CDR3 is 15 residues. Looked up from germline, CDR1 is MNHNS and CDR2 is SASEGT.

The V call is TRBV5-6, the J call TRBJ2-1, with 9 bases lining up with TRBD1. The trim removed 6 bases at V and 7 bases at J, leaving 2 bases unmatched. This CDR3 has 12 amino acids. Germline V CDR1 and CDR2: SGHDT, YYEEEE. CDR3 sequence reads: CASIGTGNEQFF. The CDR3 DNA is TGTGCCAGCATCGGGACAGGGAATGAGCAGTTCTTC.

The chain joins TRBV19 to TRBJ2-1; tentatively, D is TRBD2 (6 bases). The V gene lost 3 bases and the J gene lost 9 bases, with 18 bases spanning the gap. This CDR3 is built from 15 residues. The germline V gene encodes CDR1 LNHDA and CDR2 SQIVND (reference sequence). DNA for the CDR3: TGTGCCAGTAGTATCTACCCTGGGGGAGGACGTGAGCAGTTCTTC. Translation gives CASSIYPGGGREQFF.

This clone has just one count. The rearrangement links TRBV6-1 to TRBJ2-3; perhaps TRBD2 as D (5 bases). This CDR3 comprises 14 residues. V dropped 2 bases and J dropped 3 bases, with 9 bases sitting between them. Per the germline V gene, CDR1 is MNHNS and CDR2 is SASEGT. For the CDR3, the DNA is TGTGCCAGCAGTGAACAGAGAGGGACAGATACGCAGTATTTT. Its protein is CASSEQRGTDTQYF.

The V call is TRBV18, the J call TRBJ1-2, with 7 bases identical to TRBD1. Germline V gene data show CDR1 as KGHSH and CDR2 as LQKENI. J gave up 4 bases and V 0 bases, and 8 bases lay outside the gene matches. CDR3 length equals 16 residues. CDR3 coding DNA: TGTGCCAGCTCACCACCGGGAGCGGAGGGGGCCTATGGCTACACCTTC. Its protein is CASSPPGAEGAYGYTF.

This clone appeared a few times. The chain links TRBV10-3 to TRBJ1-1; a weak D match, TRBD1 (5 bases). V lost 2 bases and J 1 base, leaving 11 bases between the germline ends. The CDR3 is made up of 15 amino acids. Germline CDR1 ENHRY, CDR2 SYGVKD. CDR3 nucleotide sequence: TGTGCCATCAGTGAGCCGGGGGTTGGGAACACTGAAGCTTTCTTT. Encoded protein: CAISEPGVGNTEAFF.

In its sample, this clone was seen a few times. V and J are TRBV7-2 and TRBJ2-7; 13 nucleotides line up with TRBD2. The V gene's germline CDR1 is SGHTA and CDR2 FQGNSA. This CDR3 contains 16 residues. The V segment lost 2 bases and the J segment 7 bases; nucleotides outside the gene matches: 8. CDR3 in amino acids: CASSLWFPGLAGEQYF. CDR3 DNA sequence: TGTGCCAGCAGCTTATGGTTTCCGGGACTAGCGGGAGAGCAGTACTTC.

This clone was seen just once. The chain combines TRBV4-1 with TRBJ2-7, with TRBD1 matching over 10 bases. The CDR3 runs to 18 residues. V was pared by 0 bases and J by 0 bases, with 8 bases of the junction left unmatched. CDR1 is MGHRA, CDR2 YSYEKL, per germline. Written as DNA, the CDR3 is TGCGCCAGCAGCCAAGATGGGACGGGGACAGGGGCCTCCTACGAGCAGTACTTC. It is translated as CASSQDGTGTGASYEQYF.

The sample holds a few counts of this clone. The V gene is TRBV7-9, the J gene TRBJ1-6; D is ambiguous. This CDR3 is 14 amino acids long. Germline V gene sequence: CDR1 SEHNR, CDR2 FQNEAQ (reference sequence). V lost 5 bases to trimming and J lost 6 bases, with 11 bases between them. CDR3 amino acids: CASSPTSPNSPLHF. For the CDR3, the DNA is TGTGCCAGCAGCCCCACTTCCCCTAATTCACCCCTCCACTTT.